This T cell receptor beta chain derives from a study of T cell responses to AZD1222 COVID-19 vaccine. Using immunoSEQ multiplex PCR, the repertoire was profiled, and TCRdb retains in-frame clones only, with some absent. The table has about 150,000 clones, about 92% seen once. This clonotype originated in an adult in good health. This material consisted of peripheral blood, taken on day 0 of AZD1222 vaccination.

CDR3 residues: CAISESGESSYEQYF. The CDR3 DNA reads as TGTGCCATCAGTGAGTCGGGGGAAAGCTCCTACGAGCAGTACTTC. The chain couples TRBV10-3 to TRBJ2-7; D assignment may be TRBD1 or TRBD2 (5 bases each). Germline V gene sequence: CDR1 ENHRY, CDR2 SYGVKD. The CDR3 totals 15 residues. Trimming removed 0 bases at V and 0 bases at J, with 9 bases between.